This T cell receptor beta chain originates from a study of post-analysis software for immune sequencing data. This clonotype was seen a handful of times. The target antigen is unknown. The study, taken as a whole, reports: The study found significantly lower normalized Chao1 diversity in multiple sclerosis patients than in controls. Included in a set of a few TRBV segments more frequent in patients than controls were TRBV5-6, TRBV5-1 and TRBV20-1.

Germline CDR1 KGHSH, CDR2 LQKENI. The length of the CDR3 is 15 residues. Trimming left V 0 bases short and J 2 bases short, with 10 bases between. Unique molecular identifiers featured in each of the TCR beta cDNA libraries. One entry per CDR3 protein, called by TCRdb with MiXCR from the PCR reads. The sample lists about 800,000 distinct CDR3 sequences, 30% occurring once. V usage is TRBV18 and J usage is TRBJ2-5; D is uncertain. Sequenced material: blood. This clonotype was obtained from a girl aged 10 to 17 with multiple sclerosis. CDR3 loop: CASSPPPSLQETQYF. For the CDR3, the DNA is TGTGCCAGCTCACCACCGCCCAGCCTTCAAGAGACCCAGTACTTC.